Below are 32 T cell receptor beta chains sequenced from a single sample in a study of T cell responses to AZD1222 COVID-19 vaccine (dated by TCRdb to 2020 to 2023). Libraries came from the immunoSEQ multiplex PCR assay. What TCRdb holds here is the immuneACCESS table cut down to in-frame rearrangements. Part of the clones is not present; checked against another copy, under half of the missing clones reflect an unresolved V gene, and the others are unexplained. Recorded for this sample are more than 110,000 clones; almost 90% of them occurred a single time. The ten most abundant clones make up around 3.3% of the sample. The sample's time point, from its label and the paper: baseline before first vaccination. The sample in question was peripheral blood, obtained on day 0 of AZD1222 vaccination. These receptors originate from an adult in good health.

The chain couples TRBV6-5 to TRBJ1-1, with D possibly TRBD1 on 6 matching bases. Germline CDR1 and CDR2: MNHEY and SVGAGI. Trimming shortened V by 5 bases and J by 2 bases, and 15 bases separated the two germline ends. CDR3 length: 15 amino acids. This chain's CDR3 is CASSPQTGPNTEAFF. The CDR3 DNA follows: TGTGCCAGCAGTCCCCAGACAGGACCCAACACTGAAGCTTTCTTT.

DNA for the CDR3: TGTGCCAGCAGCCAAGAGTGGACTAGCGGGAGGGCCAATCAGTTCTTC. Its translation is CASSQEWTSGRANQFF. The genes are TRBV3-1 (or the pseudogene TRBV3-2) and TRBJ2-1, with 15 bases that match TRBD2. In germline, CDR1 is LGHDT, CDR2 YNNKEL (reference sequence). The CDR3 runs 16 residues. V dropped 0 bases and J dropped 13; count of bases not matched to a gene: 7.

The rearrangement uses TRBV7-9 and TRBJ2-3; the D call may be TRBD1 or TRBD2 (6 bases each). This CDR3 has 15 residues. Trimming removed 5 bases from V and 5 bases from J, with 17 bases in between. Germline loops: CDR1 SEHNR, CDR2 FQNEAQ (reference sequence). For the CDR3, the DNA is TGTGCCAGCAGCCCCCTTCTCGGGGGCCGAGATACGCAGTATTTT. Amino acids: CASSPLLGGRDTQYF. Filled out from reference TRBV7-9 and TRBJ2-3, the complete variable domain reads DTGVSQNPRHKITKRGQNVTFRCDPISEHNRLYWYRQTLGQGPEFLTYFQNEAQLEKSRLLSDRFSAERPKGSFSTLEIQRTEQGDSAMYLCASSPLLGGRDTQYFGPGTRLTVL.

This chain uses TRBV6-5 with TRBJ1-4; TRBD1 is a possible D gene (5 bases). The CDR3 is 15 amino acids. Per germline, CDR1 MNHEY and CDR2 SVGAGI. Trimming stripped 2 bases from V and 4 bases from J, with 11 bases between. CDR3 sequence: CASSYQGRLNEKLFF. DNA of the CDR3: TGTGCCAGCAGTTACCAGGGCAGGCTTAATGAAAAACTGTTTTTT.

This sequence joins TRBV6-5 and TRBJ1-2, with D hard to call. Trimming took 1 base from V and 8 from J, leaving 20 bases between them. CDR1 MNHEY and CDR2 SVGAGI come from the germline V gene. This CDR3 contains 16 residues. CDR3 in amino acids: CASSYFGMGGLRGYTF. The CDR3 nucleotides read TGTGCCAGCAGTTACTTCGGGATGGGAGGGCTTAGAGGCTACACCTTC.

This chain connects TRBV7-2 to TRBJ1-1; unclear D gene. Trimming took 4 bases from V and 11 from J, leaving 14 bases between them. CDR1 and CDR2 (germline): SGHTA, FQGNSA. The CDR3 contains 12 residues. The CDR3 loop reads CASSYDDLGAFF. In DNA, the CDR3 is TGTGCCAGCAGCTATGACGACTTGGGGGCTTTCTTT.

The V call is TRBV10-1, the J call TRBJ2-3; 9 bases are a match to TRBD2. The CDR3 contains 15 residues. The ends lost 7 bases at V and 2 bases at J; junction bases unmatched: 7. In germline, CDR1 is WNHNN, CDR2 SYGVQD (reference sequence). This CDR3 is CASKDSGSSTDTQYF. The CDR3 DNA reads TGCGCCAGCAAAGATAGCGGGAGCTCCACAGATACGCAGTATTTT.

This chain connects TRBV28 to TRBJ1-4, with D uncertain. V lost 5 bases and J 7 bases, leaving 17 bases between the germline ends. Germline CDR1 and CDR2: MDHEN and SYDVKM. This CDR3 spans 15 amino acids. CDR3 sequence (DNA): TGTGCCAGCAGTGTTGATCTTTACGGCGGTGAAAAACTGTTTTTT. Its protein product is CASSVDLYGGEKLFF.

This chain uses TRBV7-2 with TRBJ2-7; 10 nucleotides line up with TRBD1. Unmatched junction bases numbered 13, after V lost 2 bases and J lost 3 bases. This CDR3 contains 18 residues. Germline V gene lookup returns CDR1 SGHTA and CDR2 FQGNSA. The CDR3: CASSLLSGTGDLLYEQYF. The CDR3 region has the DNA TGTGCCAGCAGCTTATTATCCGGGACAGGGGATCTACTCTACGAGCAGTACTTC.

In its sample, this clone was seen once. The chain joins TRBV7-2 to TRBJ2-7, with TRBD1 identical over 9 bases. The CDR3 runs to 14 residues. V lost 1 base to trimming and J lost 5 bases; unmatched junction nucleotides: 3. Germline CDR1 is SGHTA and CDR2 is FQGNSA. CDR3 nucleotides: TGTGCCAGCAGCTTAGTGGGACAGGGTAACGAGCAGTACTTC. Encoded protein: CASSLVGQGNEQYF.

The J gene is TRBJ2-7, the V gene TRBV9; 7 nucleotides agree with TRBD2. There are 16 residues in the CDR3. CDR1 and CDR2 (germline): SGDLS, YYNGEE. After removal of 0 bases from V and 2 bases from J, the junction contained 8 bases not matched to a gene. The CDR3 DNA reads as TGTGCCAGCAGCGTAGCTACGGGCGGGAGCCCCTACGAGCAGTACTTC. Protein sequence: CASSVATGGSPYEQYF.

The CDR3 DNA reads as TGTGCCAGCAGTTGGGGGGGGTCGGTCAATGAGCAGTTCTTC. Amino acid sequence: CASSWGGSVNEQFF. The J gene is TRBJ2-1, the V gene TRBV6-2 or TRBV6-3, with 7 bases fitting TRBD2. CDR1 and CDR2 from the germline V gene are MNHEY and SVGEGT. Germline trimming cut 4 bases from V and 6 bases from J; bases unmatched to any gene: 6. This CDR3 has 14 residues.

V gene TRBV6-5 combines with J gene TRBJ2-7; no firm D call. CDR3 size: 15 residues. With 0 bases removed from V and 5 bases from J, the gap between germline ends came to 14 bases. The germline CDR1 and CDR2 sequences are MNHEY and SVGAGI. The CDR3, as DNA: TGTGCCAGCAGTTACTCGGTGGGTCGGGTGAACGAGCAGTACTTC. It yields the protein CASSYSVGRVNEQYF.

The gene calls are TRBV6-2 or TRBV6-3 and TRBJ2-1; D may be TRBD1 or TRBD2 (5 bases each). CDR1 is MNHEY and CDR2 is SVGEGT in the germline V gene. Trimming removed 4 bases from V and 5 bases from J, with 15 bases in between. The CDR3 spans 15 residues. The CDR3 loop reads CASSSSGTGNNEQFF. In nucleotides, the CDR3 is TGTGCCAGCAGTTCCTCCGGGACGGGGAACAATGAGCAGTTCTTC.

The V gene is TRBV7-6, the J gene TRBJ1-1; D gene unclear. The V gene's germline CDR1 is SGHVS and CDR2 FNYEAQ. The CDR3 consists of 14 residues. Trimming removed 5 bases from V and 2 bases from J, with 12 bases in between. CDR3 nucleotides: TGTGCCAGCAGCCCATGGGAGGCCAACACTGAAGCTTTCTTT. It encodes CASSPWEANTEAFF. Looking up the rest from reference TRBV7-6 and TRBJ1-1 gives the full variable domain: GAGVSQSPRYKVTKRGQDVALRCDPISGHVSLYWYRQALGQGPEFLTYFNYEAQQDKSGLPNDRFSAERPEGSISTLTIQRTEQRDSAMYRCASSPWEANTEAFFGQGTRLTVV.

The chain is built from TRBV10-3 and TRBJ2-7, with D possibly matching TRBD2 (5 bases). V lost 3 bases to trimming and J lost 4 bases, with 7 bases between them. CDR1 is ENHRY, CDR2 SYGVKD, per germline. The CDR3 length is 12 residues. The CDR3 nucleotides are TGTGCCATCAGTGATGAGGGTTACGAGCAGTACTTC. It yields the protein CAISDEGYEQYF.

The V and J genes are TRBV19 and TRBJ1-5; 8 positions match TRBD1. The CDR3 is 15 amino acids. V gave up 5 bases and J gave up 6 bases; unmatched junction bases: 9. Per the germline V gene, CDR1 is LNHDA and CDR2 is SQIVND (reference sequence). The CDR3 DNA reads as TGTGCCAGTAGTCCCGGACAGGGTCGGGGTCAGCCCCAGCATTTT. This codes for CASSPGQGRGQPQHF.

This chain links TRBV7-2 with TRBJ2-4; no clear D gene. Trimming took off 6 bases at V and 0 bases at J, with 9 bases between the two ends. This CDR3 contains 14 residues. Germline loops: CDR1 SGHTA, CDR2 FQGNSA. The CDR3 coding sequence is TGTGCCAGCAGTATGGACCTAGCCAAAAACATTCAGTACTTC. Its translation: CASSMDLAKNIQYF. Variable domain in full (rest from reference TRBV7-2 and TRBJ2-4): GAGVSQSPSNKVTEKGKDVELRCDPISGHTALYWYRQSLGQGLEFLIYFQGNSAPDKSGLPSDRFSAERTGGSVSTLTIQRTQQEDSAVYLCASSMDLAKNIQYFGAGTRLSVL.

The V call is TRBV9, the J call TRBJ2-3; tentatively, D is TRBD2 (5 bases). This CDR3 is 15 amino acids long. Trimming shortened V by 0 bases and J by 2 bases, and 10 bases separated the two germline ends. Germline loops: CDR1 SGDLS, CDR2 YYNGEE. CDR3 amino acids: CASSVAAGFTDTQYF. Here the CDR3 DNA reads TGTGCCAGCAGCGTAGCCGCGGGCTTCACAGATACGCAGTATTTT. Together with reference TRBV9 and TRBJ2-3, the CDR3 gives the full variable domain: DSGVTQTPKHLITATGQRVTLRCSPRSGDLSVYWYQQSLDQGLQFLIQYYNGEERAKGNILERFSAQQFPDLHSELNLSSLELGDSALYFCASSVAAGFTDTQYFGPGTRLTVL.

The CDR3: CASSLTGLSSYEQYF. DNA of the CDR3: TGTGCCAGCAGCCTCACAGGGTTAAGCTCCTACGAGCAGTACTTC. The chain joins TRBV3-1 (or the pseudogene TRBV3-2) to TRBJ2-7; perhaps TRBD1 as D (6 bases). The ends were cut back, 4 bases at V and 0 bases at J, with 13 bases in the middle. CDR3 length: 15 amino acids. The germline gives CDR1 LGHDT, CDR2 YNNKEL (reference sequence).

This chain links TRBV27 with TRBJ2-7; D is undetermined. Germline loops: CDR1 MNHEY, CDR2 SMNVEV (reference sequence). V was clipped by 6 bases and J by 0 bases, with 12 bases between them. The CDR3 runs to 14 residues. The CDR3 loop reads CASSTTGFSYEQYF. The CDR3 nucleotides are TGTGCCAGCAGCACCACCGGGTTCTCCTACGAGCAGTACTTC.

The chain uses TRBV5-1 and TRBJ2-7, with D tentatively TRBD1 or TRBD2 (5 bases each). Germline loops: CDR1 SGHRS, CDR2 YFSETQ. Trimming pared 1 base from V and 3 bases from J, leaving 29 bases between. The CDR3 totals 20 residues. The CDR3 DNA reads as TGCGCCAGCAGCTTGAACGTGCGACAGATCGGAGGAAGGGTCCACTACGAGCAGTACTTC. This gives the protein CASSLNVRQIGGRVHYEQYF.

This clone was found a few times. Other DNA sequences in this specimen translate into the identical CDR3. This chain connects TRBV30 to TRBJ1-3; 7 bases are shared with TRBD1. The V segment lost 5 bases and the J segment 0 bases; nucleotides outside the gene matches: 7. The CDR3 is 15 amino acids. Germline V gene sequence: CDR1 GTSNPN, CDR2 SVGIG (reference sequence). CDR3 bases: TGTGCCTGGTCCCGGGACAGCGGCTCTGGAAACACCATATATTTT. This translates into CAWSRDSGSGNTIYF.

The genes are TRBV30 and TRBJ1-1; D uncertain. Germline V gives CDR1 GTSNPN, CDR2 SVGIG (reference sequence). V gave up 2 bases and J gave up 5 bases, with 6 bases separating them. CDR3 size: 11 residues. The CDR3 region has the DNA TGTGCCTGGAGTCCAAAGACTGAAGCTTTCTTT. Residues: CAWSPKTEAFF.

The rearrangement joins TRBV6-1 to TRBJ1-6; possibly TRBD1 for D (6 bases). Germline CDR1 and CDR2: MNHNS and SASEGT. V shed 5 bases and J shed 7 bases, with 9 bases lying between them. The CDR3 extends over 13 amino acids. CDR3 sequence reads: CASSHTGNSPLHF. As DNA, the CDR3 is TGTGCCAGCAGTCACACAGGGAATTCACCCCTCCACTTT.

The V gene is TRBV28, the J gene TRBJ1-5; 10 bases agree with TRBD1. Looked up from germline, CDR1 is MDHEN and CDR2 is SYDVKM. The CDR3 extends over 14 amino acids. V trimming: 8 bases; J trimming: 4 bases; junction bases outside the gene matches: 5. CDR3 DNA: TGTGCCAGCGCGGGACAGGGGTCTAATCAGCCCCAGCATTTT. Its translation: CASAGQGSNQPQHF.

This rearrangement joins TRBV19 to TRBJ1-2, with 7 positions matching TRBD1. The germline CDR1 and CDR2 sequences are LNHDA and SQIVND (reference sequence). J was trimmed by 0 bases and V by 5 bases; bases with no gene match: 6. The CDR3 covers 15 residues. The CDR3: CASSSPGQSNYGYTF. CDR3 bases: TGTGCCAGTAGTTCCCCGGGACAGTCTAACTATGGCTACACCTTC.

The chain couples TRBV12-3 or TRBV12-4 to TRBJ2-2; D tentatively reads TRBD1 or TRBD2 (5 bases each). The CDR3 contains 13 residues. V was trimmed by 8 bases and J by 4 bases, leaving 11 bases between them. The CDR3 bases are TGTGCCAGCTTACTAGGGGTCACCGGGGAGCTGTTTTTT. Protein sequence: CASLLGVTGELFF.

The CDR3 nucleotides are TGTGCCACCAGCCCATGGCGGGACAGCTATTCCCTACGTGGGCAGTACTTC. It codes for CATSPWRDSYSLRGQYF. The rearrangement links TRBV15 to TRBJ2-7; possibly TRBD1 for D (7 bases). CDR1 and CDR2 (germline): LNHNV, YYDKDF (reference sequence). The CDR3 is 17 residues long. Trimming took off 5 bases at V and 9 bases at J, with 29 bases between the two ends. Full variable domain (outside the CDR3, taken from reference TRBV15 and TRBJ2-7): DAMVIQNPRYQVTQFGKPVTLSCSQTLNHNVMYWYQQKSSQAPKLLFHYYDKDFNNEADTPDNFQSRRPNTSFCFLDIRSPGLGDTAMYLCATSPWRDSYSLRGQYFGPGTRLTVT.

This chain uses TRBV9 with TRBJ1-3; 10 bases map to TRBD1. The trim removed 3 bases at V and 2 bases at J, leaving 5 bases unmatched. The germline gives CDR1 SGDLS, CDR2 YYNGEE. This CDR3 is built from 16 residues. CDR3 nucleotides: TGTGCCAGCAGCGCCGGGACAGGGGTAACTGGAAACACCATATATTTT. Its translation: CASSAGTGVTGNTIYF.

J is TRBJ1-1 and V is TRBV4-1; possible D gene TRBD1, 6 bases. V lost 8 bases and J lost 2, with 15 bases in between. Germline CDR1 MGHRA, CDR2 YSYEKL. This CDR3 is built from 14 residues. CDR3 coding DNA: TGCGCCAGCGGGCGCGCAGGGGTTAACACTGAAGCTTTCTTT. It encodes CASGRAGVNTEAFF.

The rearrangement links TRBV5-1 to TRBJ2-1; 12 nucleotides match TRBD2. The V and J ends lost 0 bases and 10 bases, in that order; junction bases with no gene match: 11. Germline V gene sequence: CDR1 SGHRS, CDR2 YFSETQ. This CDR3 contains 17 residues. CDR3 in amino acids: CASSLASGLAGPGEQFF. CDR3 nucleotides: TGCGCCAGCAGCTTGGCCTCCGGACTAGCGGGACCCGGGGAGCAGTTCTTC. Filled out from reference TRBV5-1 and TRBJ2-1, the complete variable domain reads KAGVTQTPRYLIKTRGQQVTLSCSPISGHRSVSWYQQTPGQGLQFLFEYFSETQRNKGNFPGRFSGRQFSNSRSEMNVSTLELGDSALYLCASSLASGLAGPGEQFFGPGTRLTVL.